This TCR beta chain stems from a study of cytomegalovirus exposure and HLA in healthy donors. It was with 60 Vbeta and 13 Jbeta primers that the PCR ran. The method was immunoSEQ multiplex PCR; TCRdb's version includes in-frame clones alone and lacks a portion of them. The sample lists 180,000 or so clones; around 80% were seen once. Study-level findings and limits: An analysis that was carried out later associated some 17,000 TCR beta sequences with HLA alleles at 0.05 false discovery rate. Near-uniform donor sequencing depth was presumed by presence/absence analyses. The authors considered a cluster of highly shared sequence variants likely to be a sequencing artifact. Being productive about 87% or about 30% of the time was typical of most TCR beta V segments in an earlier analysis.

As to this clone: No antigen is known for it. Other DNA sequences from this sample encode an identical CDR3 as well.

CDR3 length: 14 residues. Germline V gives CDR1 GTSNPN, CDR2 SVGIG (reference sequence). V was pared by 1 base and J by 9 bases, with 8 bases of the junction left unmatched. The rearrangement links TRBV30 to TRBJ1-5; 8 bases are a match to TRBD1. This sequence was found in a girl between 10 and 17 years old in good health and CMV-seropositive. Sequenced material: PBMCs. DNA for the CDR3: TGTGCCTGGAGTGCCCAGGGGGCGCGGACGCCCCAGCATTTT. As protein: CAWSAQGARTPQHF. The full variable domain, its missing parts supplied by reference TRBV30 and TRBJ1-5, is SQTIHQWPATLVQPVGSPLSLECTVEGTSNPNLYWYRQAAGRGLQLLFYSVGIGQISSEVPQNLSASRPQDRQFILSSKKLLLSDSGFYLCAWSAQGARTPQHFGDGTRLSIL.